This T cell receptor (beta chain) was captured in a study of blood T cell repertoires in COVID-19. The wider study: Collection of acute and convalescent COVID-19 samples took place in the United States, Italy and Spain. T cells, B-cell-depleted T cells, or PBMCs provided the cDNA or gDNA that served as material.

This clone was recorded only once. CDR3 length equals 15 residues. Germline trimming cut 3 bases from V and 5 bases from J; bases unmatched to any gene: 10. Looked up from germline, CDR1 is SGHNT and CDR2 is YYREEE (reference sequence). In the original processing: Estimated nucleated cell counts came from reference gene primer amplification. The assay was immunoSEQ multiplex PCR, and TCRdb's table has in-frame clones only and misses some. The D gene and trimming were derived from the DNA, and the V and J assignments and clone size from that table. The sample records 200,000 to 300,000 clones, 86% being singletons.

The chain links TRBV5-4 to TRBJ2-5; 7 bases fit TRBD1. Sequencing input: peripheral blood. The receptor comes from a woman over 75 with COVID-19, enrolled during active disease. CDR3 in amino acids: CASSWGQLIGETQYF. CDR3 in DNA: TGTGCCAGCAGCTGGGGACAGCTCATCGGGGAGACCCAGTACTTC.